Included here is one T cell receptor beta chain sequence, with context. The data are from a study of shared clonotypes between healthy human individuals. Study-wide context: The donors, a couple of women and three men, were aged 18 to 49.

Between the trimmed V and J ends, which lost 0 bases and 0 bases, there was a span of 10 bases. In germline, CDR1 is LGHNA, CDR2 YSLEER. The CDR3 extends over 16 amino acids. Positive CCR7 selection of CD45RO-negative cells yielded the naive CD8 cells, and terminally differentiated effector memory CD45RA+ cells were excluded. The data were produced by immunoSEQ multiplex PCR, yet TCRdb's version contains in-frame clones alone and is incomplete. The sample gives 1.5 million to 2.5 million clones, just under 95% of which show up once; roughly 1.2% is in the top ten. The chain joins TRBV4-3 to TRBJ2-3, with D perhaps being TRBD1 or TRBD2 (5 bases each). The sequencing input was naive CD8+ T cells sorted from blood. The clonotype was recovered from a man aged 18 to 30 in good health. The CDR3 bases are TGCGCCAGCAGCCAAGAAGACAGACTAAGCACAGATACGCAGTATTTT. It translates to CASSQEDRLSTDTQYF.